Presented here are 22 T cell receptor beta chains from one specimen sequenced in a study of cytomegalovirus exposure and HLA in healthy donors. The PCR contained 60 Vbeta and 13 Jbeta primers. Measured with immunoSEQ multiplex PCR; TCRdb has only the in-frame clones, and not every one. Of approximately 150,000 clones in the sample, more than 65% are singletons; the top ten hold approximately 9.8%. Sequencing was carried out using PBMCs. Source of these receptors: a man between 18 and 29 years old in good health and CMV-seropositive.

This rearrangement joins TRBV28 to TRBJ2-7, with D possibly matching TRBD1 (5 bases). Germline V gene sequence: CDR1 MDHEN, CDR2 SYDVKM. Trimming removed 2 bases at V and 2 bases at J, with 10 bases between. The CDR3 extends over 14 amino acids. The CDR3 DNA reads as TGTGCCAGCAGTTTAATGGACATCACCTACGAGCAGTACTTC. Encoded protein: CASSLMDITYEQYF.

The rearrangement links TRBV7-4 to TRBJ2-7; tentative D call: TRBD2 (7 bases). Trimming cost V 0 bases and J 1 base, with 28 bases left between them. Germline V gene lookup returns CDR1 SGHVT and CDR2 SQSDAQ. This CDR3 has 21 residues. This CDR3 reads CASSLAAWEMGGGARSYEQYF. The CDR3 nucleotides read TGTGCCAGCAGCTTAGCGGCTTGGGAAATGGGTGGGGGGGCCAGGTCCTACGAGCAGTACTTC.

The J gene is TRBJ2-7, the V gene TRBV18, with D maybe TRBD2 (5 bases). Trimming stripped 3 bases from V and 2 bases from J, with 11 bases between. Germline-derived CDR1 and CDR2 are KGHSH and LQKENI. The CDR3 spans 14 residues. The CDR3 here is CASSPLGKTYEQYF. CDR3 nucleotide sequence: TGTGCCAGCTCACCGCTCGGGAAAACCTACGAGCAGTACTTC.

CDR3 amino acids: CASSSEATNEKLFF. Here the CDR3 DNA reads TGTGCCAGCAGCTCAGAAGCAACTAATGAAAAACTGTTTTTT. J is TRBJ1-4 and V is TRBV5-5; no clear D. The CDR3 is made up of 14 amino acids. The V end was cut by 3 bases, the J end by 0 bases, with 6 bases between. CDR1 and CDR2 (germline): SGHKS, YYEKEE (reference sequence).

This clone came up a few times. Additional DNA sequences in this sample encode the identical CDR3. The chain uses TRBV4-1 and TRBJ2-7; 9 bases align to TRBD1. Trimming at V came to 1 base and at J to 2 bases, leaving 0 bases not matched to a gene. Germline CDR1 reads MGHRA; CDR2 reads YSYEKL. The CDR3 covers 14 residues. The CDR3 region has the DNA TGCGCCAGCAGCCAAGGACAGGGGGCCTACGAGCAGTACTTC. Amino acid sequence: CASSQGQGAYEQYF.

This clone was detected a few times. The rearrangement links TRBV19 to TRBJ2-2, with 8 bases fitting TRBD1. The ends lost 4 bases at V and 7 bases at J; junction bases unmatched: 8. In germline, CDR1 is LNHDA, CDR2 SQIVND (reference sequence). The CDR3 totals 15 residues. CDR3 region: CASSKITGGGGELFF. The CDR3 coding sequence is TGTGCCAGTAGTAAAATAACAGGGGGAGGCGGGGAGCTGTTTTTT.

V gene TRBV9 combines with J gene TRBJ1-3, with 7 bases matching TRBD1. CDR1 is SGDLS, CDR2 YYNGEE, per germline. V was clipped by 0 bases and J by 7 bases; unmatched bases: 4. The length of the CDR3 is 14 residues. CDR3 DNA sequence: TGTGCCAGCAGCGTAGAGGGCAGGGGGAACACCATATATTTT. This gives the protein CASSVEGRGNTIYF.

The chain couples TRBV7-9 to TRBJ2-1, with a possible D match to TRBD1 (5 bases). Trimming shortened V by 1 base and J by 2 bases, and 12 bases separated the two germline ends. The CDR3 spans 16 residues. The germline CDR1 and CDR2 sequences are SEHNR and FQNEAQ (reference sequence). The CDR3 region has the DNA TGTGCCAGCAGCTTAGGAATTCAGGGAACCTACAATGAGCAGTTCTTC. It codes for CASSLGIQGTYNEQFF.

V is TRBV6-5 and J is TRBJ1-5; a weak D match, TRBD1 (6 bases). CDR3 length: 13 residues. Per germline, CDR1 MNHEY and CDR2 SVGAGI. Trimming cost V 8 bases and J 5 bases, with 13 bases left between them. The CDR3 is CASSDSRHQPQHF. CDR3 DNA sequence: TGTGCCAGCTCGGACAGCCGCCATCAGCCCCAGCATTTT.

This chain links TRBV27 with TRBJ1-1; tentative D call: TRBD1 (5 bases). CDR1 and CDR2 from the germline V gene are MNHEY and SMNVEV (reference sequence). This CDR3 contains 14 residues. Trimming stripped 0 bases from V and 3 bases from J, with 8 bases between. The chain's CDR3 is CASSLSIGDTEAFF. CDR3 nucleotides: TGTGCCAGCAGTTTATCGATAGGGGACACTGAAGCTTTCTTT.

The rearrangement joins TRBV19 to TRBJ1-5; 8 nucleotides align to TRBD1. The V and J ends lost 6 bases and 6 bases, in that order; junction bases with no gene match: 7. This CDR3 has 14 residues. Germline lookup yields CDR1 LNHDA and CDR2 SQIVND (reference sequence). CDR3: CASRSQGASQPQHF. The CDR3 nucleotides read TGTGCCAGTAGGTCTCAGGGGGCGTCTCAGCCCCAGCATTTT.

V and J are TRBV29-1 and TRBJ2-7, with 8 bases aligning to TRBD2. CDR1 SQVTM and CDR2 ANQGSEA come from the germline V gene. The CDR3 extends over 14 amino acids. V gave up 5 bases and J gave up 0 bases; unmatched junction bases: 6. CDR3 loop: CSVRGGPFSYEQYF. The CDR3 DNA reads as TGCAGCGTTCGCGGGGGGCCCTTCTCCTACGAGCAGTACTTC.

This clone has a handful of counts. The rearrangement links TRBV13 to TRBJ1-2, with a tentative D call TRBD1 (5 bases). The length of the CDR3 is 14 residues. The V gene's germline CDR1 is PRHDT and CDR2 FYEKMQ (reference sequence). V was trimmed by 4 bases and J by 4 bases, leaving 13 bases between them. CDR3 in amino acids: CASSSVGLSYGYTF. Here the CDR3 DNA reads TGTGCCAGCAGCTCCGTGGGGCTGTCCTATGGCTACACCTTC.

The chain uses TRBV5-6 and TRBJ1-1; TRBD1 matches at 12 bases. CDR1 is SGHDT, CDR2 YYEEEE, per germline. The CDR3 is made up of 15 amino acids. Losses at the gene ends were 3 bases for V and 1 base for J; bases not matched to a gene: 1. This CDR3 reads CASSWGQGANTEAFF. The CDR3 DNA is TGTGCCAGCAGCTGGGGACAGGGGGCGAACACTGAAGCTTTCTTT.

This clone was counted a few times. The V call is TRBV11-2, the J call TRBJ2-3; weak D call: TRBD2 (6 bases). Germline assignment: CDR1 SGHAT and CDR2 FQNNGV. V dropped 0 bases and J dropped 2 bases, with 9 bases sitting between them. This CDR3 is built from 15 residues. CDR3 amino acids: CASSLEWGDTDTQYF. CDR3 nucleotides: TGTGCCAGCAGCTTAGAGTGGGGGGACACAGATACGCAGTATTTT.

The chain employs TRBV28 and TRBJ1-5; 10 bases agree with TRBD1. Germline assignment: CDR1 MDHEN and CDR2 SYDVKM. V lost 8 bases and J lost 4; bases outside the gene matches: 8. The CDR3 totals 15 residues. CDR3 region: CASQTGGLLNQPQHF. The CDR3 bases are TGTGCCAGCCAGACAGGGGGCTTGCTTAATCAGCCCCAGCATTTT.

The chain carries TRBV6-5 and TRBJ1-1, with 8 bases that match TRBD1. Germline V CDR1 and CDR2: MNHEY, SVGAGI. The CDR3 loop spans 14 amino acids. The V gene end was trimmed by 6 bases and the J gene end by 4 bases; junction bases not matched to a gene: 7. The CDR3 bases are TGTGCCAGCAGCCTTCAGGGGGCGGCCACTGAAGCTTTCTTT. This translates into CASSLQGAATEAFF.

V gene TRBV4-1 combines with J gene TRBJ2-5; TRBD2 is a possible D gene (5 bases). Trimming removed 4 bases at V and 2 bases at J, with 17 bases between. The CDR3 length is 16 residues. The germline V gene encodes CDR1 MGHRA and CDR2 YSYEKL. CDR3 DNA sequence: TGCGCCAGCAGCCGGCGCGGGCAGACGAGACAAGAGACCCAGTACTTC. Translated, it gives CASSRRGQTRQETQYF.

This clone showed up just a few times. The chain carries TRBV30 and TRBJ2-3; D is uncertain. CDR1 and CDR2 (germline): GTSNPN, SVGIG (reference sequence). The CDR3 consists of 13 residues. V was trimmed by 0 bases and J by 3 bases, leaving 7 bases between them. CDR3 DNA sequence: TGTGCCTGGAGTGTGAGTTCGACAGATACGCAGTATTTT. Residues: CAWSVSSTDTQYF.

The chain combines TRBV4-1 with TRBJ2-7; 8 bases align to TRBD1. This CDR3 comprises 14 residues. Germline V CDR1 and CDR2: MGHRA, YSYEKL. Unmatched junction bases numbered 7, after V lost 4 bases and J lost 5 bases. The CDR3: CASSPRDRLNEQYF. For the CDR3, the DNA is TGCGCCAGCAGCCCCCGGGACAGGCTCAACGAGCAGTACTTC.

Comments on this clone: This sample includes further DNA sequences coding for the same CDR3. The chain recombines TRBV5-1 with TRBJ2-7; 8 nucleotides align to TRBD2. The CDR3 has 12 amino acids. The ends lost 1 base at V and 6 bases at J; junction bases unmatched: 0. CDR1 SGHRS and CDR2 YFSETQ come from the germline V gene. The CDR3 nucleotides are TGCGCCAGCAGCTTGAGCGGGGGCGAGCAGTACTTC. Its protein product is CASSLSGGEQYF.

The chain has TRBV9 and TRBJ2-1; TRBD1 agrees at 9 bases. This CDR3 has 18 residues. With V trimmed by 0 bases and J by 5 bases, 12 bases remained unmatched. The V gene's germline CDR1 is SGDLS and CDR2 YYNGEE. CDR3 DNA: TGTGCCAGCAGCGTAGTTCCGGGACAGGGTTCTCTTGACAATGAGCAGTTCTTC. Translation gives CASSVVPGQGSLDNEQFF.